A selection of T cell receptor beta chains follows, all from one sample in a study of blood T cell repertoires in COVID-19. Some clones are missing from TCRdb's copy, which holds only in-frame ones; the method was immunoSEQ multiplex PCR. The sample shows about 60,000 clones, 85% to 90% of them seen only once. Material for sequencing was peripheral blood. The receptors stem from a human donor in a cohort sampled during active COVID-19. CDR3s include the opening cysteine and the closing phenylalanine or tryptophan. The D gene is left open where the match is weak. Size values are once, few and many counts, or a class for expanded clones, and some rows have none.

d_call	clone_size	v_call	j_call	cdr3_nt	cdr3_aa
NA	NA	TRBV7-9	TRBJ2-1	TGTGCCAGCAGCTTAGAACACAGGGGGGGAAATGAGCAGTTCTTC	CASSLEHRGGNEQFF
TRBD1	few	TRBV18	TRBJ1-5	TGTGCCAGCTCTCCGGACAGGGATCAGCCCCAGCATTTT	CASSPDRDQPQHF
TRBD1	NA	TRBV5-1	TRBJ2-3	TGCGCCAGCAGCAGGACAGAAAGACAGGGACCGGCCCCAGATACGCAGTATTTT	CASSRTERQGPAPDTQYF
NA	few	TRBV5-1	TRBJ2-3	TGCGCCAGCAGCTTGGATCAGGGTTACACAGATACGCAGTATTTT	CASSLDQGYTDTQYF
TRBD1	NA	TRBV6-5	TRBJ2-4	TGTGCCAGCAGTTACTCCACAGGGGCTGGAGACATTCAGTACTTC	CASSYSTGAGDIQYF
NA	NA	TRBV18	TRBJ2-7	TGTGCCAGCTCGCACACAGACACCTACGAGCAGTACTTC	CASSHTDTYEQYF
TRBD2	NA	TRBV7-9	TRBJ2-1	TGTGCCAGCAGCCGGTTTGCCGGGACTAGCCATGAGCAGTTCTTC	CASSRFAGTSHEQFF
TRBD1	NA	TRBV5-1	TRBJ1-5	TGCGCCAGCAGCTTGGGCACAGGGGTTCGTCAGCCCCAGCATTTT	CASSLGTGVRQPQHF
NA	NA	TRBV10-3	TRBJ1-1	TGTGCCATCCGTCGAGACACTGAAGCTTTCTTT	CAIRRDTEAFF
NA	NA	TRBV7-2	TRBJ2-3	TGTGCCAGCAGCTTACATTCGTCCCGCCAGAATACGCAGTATTTT	CASSLHSSRQNTQYF
NA	NA	TRBV6-1	TRBJ2-7	TGTGCCAGCAGTCCAACAGGATTAGCCGAGCAGTACTTC	CASSPTGLAEQYF
TRBD1	few	TRBV5-6	TRBJ2-7	TGTGCCAGCAGCTTGTCCGGCGACAGGGGCAGCTACGAGCAGTACTTC	CASSLSGDRGSYEQYF
NA	NA	TRBV4-2	TRBJ1-4	TGTGCCAGCAGCCAAGATGTGAGGGCGGCTAATGAAAAACTGTTTTTT	CASSQDVRAANEKLFF
NA	NA	TRBV24-1	TRBJ1-5	TGTGCCACCAGTGAAGCGGGGGCGGGGCGTTATAGCAATCAGCCCCAGCATTTT	CATSEAGAGRYSNQPQHF
TRBD1	few	TRBV5-1	TRBJ2-1	TGCGCCAGCAGCTCCGGGACAGGGGACAATGAGCAGTTCTTC	CASSSGTGDNEQFF
NA	NA	TRBV11-2	TRBJ1-2	TGTGCCAGCAGCTTAGGGGGCCCTGGTGGCTACACCTTC	CASSLGGPGGYTF
NA	NA	TRBV10-3	TRBJ1-1	TGTGCCACCAAGGGGCCCCCGGGTACTGAAGCTTTCTTT	CATKGPPGTEAFF
NA	NA	TRBV9	TRBJ2-1	TGTGCCAGCAGCGTAGAACTAGCCGGGGGTGAGCAGTTCTTC	CASSVELAGGEQFF
TRBD2	NA	TRBV29-1	TRBJ2-7	TGCAGCGTTGGTGGGGGGGGTCACTACGAGCAGTACTTC	CSVGGGGHYEQYF
NA	NA	TRBV28	TRBJ1-2	TGTGCCAGCAGCCCGGACTTCTATGGCTACACCTTC	CASSPDFYGYTF
NA	few	TRBV3-1/TRBV3-2	TRBJ1-1	TGTGCCAGCAGCCAACAGGGGATGAACACTGAAGCTTTCTTT	CASSQQGMNTEAFF
TRBD1	NA	TRBV6-5	TRBJ2-5	TGTGCCAGCAGCTCGGGACAGGGAAAAGAGACCCAGTACTTC	CASSSGQGKETQYF
TRBD1	NA	TRBV7-8	TRBJ2-2	TGTGCCAGCAGCTCGACAGGGGGTCTCGGGGAGCTGTTTTTT	CASSSTGGLGELFF
TRBD2	NA	TRBV28	TRBJ2-1	TGTGCCAGCAGGCGTGGGACTAGCTCCTACAATGAGCAGTTCTTC	CASRRGTSSYNEQFF
TRBD1	NA	TRBV30	TRBJ2-1	TGTGCCTGGACCAAGACAGGGAGTTATAATGAGCAGTTCTTC	CAWTKTGSYNEQFF
TRBD2	NA	TRBV6-5	TRBJ2-3	TGTGCCAGCAGTTACTCGCGCGGGGGGGCAGGAGATACGCAGTATTTT	CASSYSRGGAGDTQYF
NA	NA	TRBV7-2	TRBJ2-7	TGTGCCAGCACCTTAGGTGGGGGGATCTACGAGCAGTACTTC	CASTLGGGIYEQYF
NA	NA	TRBV19	TRBJ2-1	TGTGCCAGTACCCCAGCGCCCATAAACCGGACCTACAATGAGCAGTTCTTC	CASTPAPINRTYNEQFF
TRBD1	NA	TRBV28	TRBJ1-5	TGTGCCAGCAGTTCTCGACAGGGGTTTGCCAATCAGCCCCAGCATTTT	CASSSRQGFANQPQHF
TRBD1	NA	TRBV24-1	TRBJ2-2	TGTGCCACCGGTCGGACAGGCCCAAGCACGAACACCGGGGAGCTGTTTTTT	CATGRTGPSTNTGELFF
TRBD2	NA	TRBV10-3	TRBJ2-5	TGTGCCATCAGTGTCGGACTGGGACTAGCGGGGAGGTCCCAGTACTTC	CAISVGLGLAGRSQYF
NA	NA	TRBV15	TRBJ1-1	TGTGCCACCAGCGGGGCAGGGCCGAACACTGAAGCTTTCTTT	CATSGAGPNTEAFF
NA	NA	TRBV15	TRBJ1-6	TGTGCCACCAGCACGGGGGGCAGTAATTCACCCCTCCACTTT	CATSTGGSNSPLHF
TRBD2	NA	TRBV10-3	TRBJ2-1	TGTGCCACCCAGACTAGCGGGGGGGCCAGTTACAATGAGCAGTTCTTC	CATQTSGGASYNEQFF
NA	NA	TRBV7-3	TRBJ1-2	TGTGCCAGCAGCTTAACAGGGGCTGAGGGCTACACCTTC	CASSLTGAEGYTF
NA	NA	TRBV4-1	TRBJ1-3	TGCGCCAGCAGCCAAGATCCAGGCTCTGGAAACACCATATATTTT	CASSQDPGSGNTIYF
TRBD2	NA	TRBV19	TRBJ2-5	TGTGCCAGTAGTACCTTAACTCTAGACGGCGGGAGGACCCAGTACTTC	CASSTLTLDGGRTQYF
TRBD1	NA	TRBV20-1	TRBJ1-2	TGCAGTGCTAGTGACCCGACGACAGGGGGCGATGGCTACACCTTC	CSASDPTTGGDGYTF
NA	once	TRBV6-1	TRBJ1-2	TGTGCCAGCAGTGAGTCCGGACAGAGCTATGGCTACACCTTC	CASSESGQSYGYTF
TRBD1	once	TRBV6-5	TRBJ1-2	TGTGCCAGCAGTTACCGCCGGGACAGAGACTATGGCTACACCTTC	CASSYRRDRDYGYTF
NA	NA	TRBV4-1	TRBJ2-6	TGCGCCAGCAGCCAAGTATCAGCGCCTGGGGCCAACGTCCTGACTTTC	CASSQVSAPGANVLTF
NA	NA	TRBV11-2	TRBJ1-2	TGTGCCAGCAGCCAGTGGGGGGGCGCGAACTGTGGCTACACCTTC	CASSQWGGANCGYTF
TRBD1	NA	TRBV6-4	TRBJ1-2	TGTGCCAGCAGTAGATTCGCCGGGACAGGGTCCAACTATGGCTACACCTTC	CASSRFAGTGSNYGYTF
TRBD2	once	TRBV7-9	TRBJ2-3	TGTGCCAGCAGCTCGGGACTAGCGGCCACAGATACGCAGTATTTT	CASSSGLAATDTQYF
TRBD1	few	TRBV6-1	TRBJ1-1	TGTGCCAGCAGTGACAGGGGGGTCACTGAAGCTTTCTTT	CASSDRGVTEAFF